This passage covers 16 T cell receptor beta chains from one sample sequenced in a study of T cells after yellow fever vaccination. TCRdb called the 5' RACE reads again in MiXCR, with one record for every CDR3 protein. The sample gives around 600,000 distinct CDR3 sequences, approximately 13% of which show up once; 14% to 15% is in the top ten. The sample here was PBMCs, taken on the day of the yellow fever booster vaccination. The receptors were sampled from a man between 25 and 39 years old who received the YFV17D yellow fever vaccine.

This rearrangement joins TRBV12-3 or TRBV12-4 to TRBJ1-3; 7 bases agree with TRBD1. Trimming at V came to 6 bases and at J to 0 bases, leaving 8 bases not matched to a gene. This CDR3 is built from 16 residues. CDR3 residues: CASRLLGGLSGNTIYF. CDR3 DNA sequence: TGTGCCAGCAGGTTATTAGGGGGCCTCTCTGGAAACACCATATATTTT.

This clonotype was counted many times. This rearrangement joins TRBV5-1 to TRBJ2-5, with TRBD1 identical over 7 bases. This CDR3 has 14 amino acids. Germline CDR1 SGHRS, CDR2 YFSETQ. The V segment lost 4 bases and the J segment 0 bases; nucleotides outside the gene matches: 3. The chain's CDR3 is CASSRGQYQETQYF. The CDR3 DNA sequence: TGCGCCAGCAGCCGGGGACAGTACCAAGAGACCCAGTACTTC.

This clonotype was detected a few times. CDR3 coding DNA: TGTGCCAGCAGCCTCCGTCGGACAGGGAAAAACAATGAGCAGTTCTTC. It yields the protein CASSLRRTGKNNEQFF. The rearrangement joins TRBV7-2 to TRBJ2-1, with 8 bases aligning to TRBD1. Germline CDR1 SGHTA, CDR2 FQGNSA. V lost 5 bases to trimming and J lost 5 bases; unmatched junction nucleotides: 11. CDR3 size: 16 residues. The complete variable domain, with remaining parts taken from reference TRBV7-2 and TRBJ2-1, reads GAGVSQSPSNKVTEKGKDVELRCDPISGHTALYWYRQSLGQGLEFLIYFQGNSAPDKSGLPSDRFSAERTGGSVSTLTIQRTQQEDSAVYLCASSLRRTGKNNEQFFGPGTRLTVL.

A few counts support this clonotype. The chain has TRBV12-3 or TRBV12-4 and TRBJ1-6; D gene uncertain. The V and J ends lost 7 bases and 4 bases respectively, with 11 bases between them. CDR3 size: 14 residues. CDR3 sequence: CASTGMGYNSPLHF. The CDR3 DNA reads as TGTGCCAGCACCGGGATGGGTTATAATTCACCCCTCCACTTT.

This clonotype was recorded many times. The V and J genes are TRBV29-1 and TRBJ2-7; 8 positions agree with TRBD1. V lost 7 bases to trimming and J lost 4 bases; unmatched junction nucleotides: 3. The germline gives CDR1 SQVTM, CDR2 ANQGSEA. CDR3 length: 11 amino acids. CDR3 bases: TGCAGCGGGGGACAGGAATACGAGCAGTACTTC. It encodes CSGGQEYEQYF.

This clonotype was observed a handful of times. V is TRBV19 and J is TRBJ2-1, with 9 bases that match TRBD1. The CDR3 totals 12 residues. V trimming: 6 bases; J trimming: 10 bases; junction bases outside the gene matches: 4. Germline CDR1 LNHDA, CDR2 SQIVND (reference sequence). The CDR3 loop is CASSRDRVEQFF. CDR3 in DNA: TGTGCCAGTAGCAGGGACAGGGTAGAGCAGTTCTTC.

This clonotype was recorded a few times. V is TRBV30 and J is TRBJ2-7; D gene ambiguous. V shed 2 bases and J shed 0 bases, with 17 bases lying between them. The length of the CDR3 is 16 residues. CDR1 is GTSNPN, CDR2 SVGIG, per germline (reference sequence). The CDR3 region is CAWSRHGQAASYEQYF. In DNA, the CDR3 is TGTGCCTGGAGTCGCCACGGGCAGGCGGCCTCCTACGAGCAGTACTTC.

There are a few counts of this clonotype. This chain's CDR3 is CAAQPVSTDTQYF. CDR3 in DNA: TGTGCCGCCCAACCGGTAAGCACAGATACGCAGTATTTT. The V gene is TRBV10-3, the J gene TRBJ2-3; no clear D gene. Germline V gene sequence: CDR1 ENHRY, CDR2 SYGVKD. Trimming left V 11 bases short and J 0 bases short, with 12 bases between. The length of the CDR3 is 13 residues.

V gene TRBV29-1 combines with J gene TRBJ1-2; no reliable D call. In germline, CDR1 is SQVTM, CDR2 ANQGSEA. The CDR3 totals 11 residues. Trimming removed 7 bases at V and 7 bases at J, with 13 bases between. Written as DNA, the CDR3 is TGCAGCGGCGGTGCGTCGGGTGGCTACACCTTC. Encoded protein: CSGGASGGYTF.

The chain carries TRBV20-1 and TRBJ2-3; 8 bases align to TRBD2. CDR1 is DFQATT, CDR2 SNEGSKA, per germline (reference sequence). CDR3 length equals 15 residues. The V segment lost 4 bases and the J segment 0 bases; nucleotides outside the gene matches: 6. CDR3 DNA: TGCAGTGCTAACAGGCCTAGCGGGAGCACAGATACGCAGTATTTT. The encoded protein is CSANRPSGSTDTQYF.

The chain employs TRBV19 and TRBJ2-2; 7 bases agree with TRBD1. The CDR3 is made up of 15 amino acids. Germline V CDR1 and CDR2: LNHDA, SQIVND (reference sequence). J lost 1 base, V lost 1 base, and 0 bases had no gene match. CDR3 protein: CASSIGDRNTGELFF. The CDR3 bases are TGTGCCAGTAGTATAGGGGACAGGAACACCGGGGAGCTGTTTTTT. Using reference TRBV19 and TRBJ2-2 for the parts outside the CDR3, the full variable domain is DGGITQSPKYLFRKEGQNVTLSCEQNLNHDAMYWYRQDPGQGLRLIYYSQIVNDFQKGDIAEGYSVSREKKESFPLTVTSAQKNPTAFYLCASSIGDRNTGELFFGEGSRLTVL.

The V call is TRBV7-6, the J call TRBJ2-7; the D gene is possibly TRBD2 (5 bases). In germline, CDR1 is SGHVS, CDR2 FNYEAQ. The CDR3 has 16 amino acids. V lost 4 bases to trimming and J lost 1 base, with 17 bases between them. The CDR3 bases are TGTGCCAGCAGCTCTCGGCGAGGGAATTCTTCCTACGAGCAGTACTTC. It codes for CASSSRRGNSSYEQYF.

J is TRBJ2-1 and V is TRBV5-1, with D perhaps TRBD2 (5 bases). The CDR3 has 15 residues. Germline V gives CDR1 SGHRS, CDR2 YFSETQ. The V end lost 6 bases, the J end lost 0 bases, and 13 bases lay between the germline ends. The CDR3 region is CASTPKAGSYNEQFF. For the CDR3, the DNA is TGCGCCAGCACCCCCAAGGCGGGCTCCTACAATGAGCAGTTCTTC. Full variable domain (outside the CDR3, taken from reference TRBV5-1 and TRBJ2-1): KAGVTQTPRYLIKTRGQQVTLSCSPISGHRSVSWYQQTPGQGLQFLFEYFSETQRNKGNFPGRFSGRQFSNSRSEMNVSTLELGDSALYLCASTPKAGSYNEQFFGPGTRLTVL.

There are many counts of this clonotype. This chain links TRBV12-3 or TRBV12-4 with TRBJ2-1; 8 bases match TRBD2. CDR3 length: 15 amino acids. J gave up 10 bases and V 5 bases, and 13 bases lay outside the gene matches. The CDR3 protein is CASSNVSGAPWEQFF. In DNA, the CDR3 is TGTGCCAGCAGTAACGTTAGCGGGGCCCCATGGGAGCAGTTCTTC.

The CDR3 is CASSPAEGTEKLFF. In DNA, the CDR3 is TGCGCCAGCAGCCCGGCGGAGGGGACTGAAAAACTGTTTTTT. V is TRBV5-1 and J is TRBJ1-4, with D possibly matching TRBD1 (5 bases). Germline CDR1 is SGHRS and CDR2 is YFSETQ. Trimming left V 4 bases short and J 7 bases short, with 14 bases between. The CDR3 is 14 residues long.

This clonotype came up a few times. The CDR3 loop reads CASSLTGGLVDTQYF. In DNA form, the CDR3 reads TGCGCCAGCAGCTTGACAGGGGGCTTGGTAGATACGCAGTATTTT. The chain is built from TRBV5-1 and TRBJ2-3, with 9 bases aligning to TRBD1. Per the germline V gene, CDR1 is SGHRS and CDR2 is YFSETQ. V was pared by 1 base and J by 5 bases, with 5 bases of the junction left unmatched. This CDR3 is built from 15 residues.